These 11 T cell receptor beta chains originate from one sample sequenced in a study of cytomegalovirus exposure and HLA in healthy donors. The study ran its PCR with 60 Vbeta and 13 Jbeta primers. Repertoires were generated with immunoSEQ multiplex PCR, while TCRdb's copy carries only in-frame clones and drops some. The table has about 210,000 clones, around 80% seen once. The sample comprised PBMCs. Receptor source: a man aged 30-40 years in good health and CMV-seronegative.

The V gene is TRBV6-5, the J gene TRBJ1-4; D call uncertain. Per the germline V gene, CDR1 is MNHEY and CDR2 is SVGAGI. The V gene lost 7 bases and the J gene lost 4 bases, with 16 bases spanning the gap. The length of the CDR3 is 15 residues. CDR3 DNA: TGTGCCAGCATCTACGCAGGAAACCTTAATGAAAAACTGTTTTTT. The encoded protein is CASIYAGNLNEKLFF.

This clone was detected a few times. The CDR3 sequence: CASSVGEGTQYF. The CDR3, as DNA: TGTGCCAGCAGCGTAGGAGAGGGAACGCAGTATTTT. This sequence joins TRBV9 and TRBJ2-3, with D maybe TRBD2 (5 bases). Trimming left V 0 bases short and J 9 bases short, with 8 bases between. The CDR3 is 12 amino acids. The germline CDR1 and CDR2 sequences are SGDLS and YYNGEE. The whole variable domain, filled in from reference TRBV9 and TRBJ2-3, reads DSGVTQTPKHLITATGQRVTLRCSPRSGDLSVYWYQQSLDQGLQFLIQYYNGEERAKGNILERFSAQQFPDLHSELNLSSLELGDSALYFCASSVGEGTQYFGPGTRLTVL.

J is TRBJ2-3 and V is TRBV5-4; TRBD1 agrees at 9 bases. Per germline, CDR1 SGHNT and CDR2 YYREEE (reference sequence). The CDR3 is made up of 15 amino acids. J gave up 3 bases and V 3 bases, and 5 bases lay outside the gene matches. The CDR3 DNA reads as TGTGCCAGCAGCTCCCGACAGGGGGAAACAGATACGCAGTATTTT. Protein: CASSSRQGETDTQYF.

V and J are TRBV6-6 and TRBJ2-1, with TRBD2 matching 14 bases. The germline gives CDR1 MNHNY, CDR2 SVGAGI (reference sequence). The CDR3 runs 15 residues. The V gene end was trimmed by 6 bases and the J gene end by 5 bases; junction bases not matched to a gene: 3. The CDR3 bases are TGTGCCAGCAGAAGACTAGCGGGGGGGGACAATGAGCAGTTCTTC. Its translation: CASRRLAGGDNEQFF.

The rearrangement uses TRBV6-1 and TRBJ1-6, with TRBD1 as a possible D gene (6 bases). In germline, CDR1 is MNHNS, CDR2 SASEGT. The CDR3 length is 14 residues. V dropped 4 bases and J dropped 7 bases, with 11 bases sitting between them. CDR3 DNA sequence: TGTGCCAGCAGTGTCAAGGGGGGGAATTCACCCCTCCACTTT. Translated: CASSVKGGNSPLHF.

The chain couples TRBV4-1 to TRBJ2-2; D unclear. Germline V gene lookup returns CDR1 MGHRA and CDR2 YSYEKL. The length of the CDR3 is 14 residues. With 0 bases removed from V and 4 bases from J, the gap between germline ends came to 6 bases. CDR3 coding DNA: TGCGCCAGCAGCCAAGATGAGAGCACCGGGGAGCTGTTTTTT. Protein sequence: CASSQDESTGELFF.

The chain couples TRBV6-5 to TRBJ1-1; no reliable D call. Trimming stripped 8 bases from V and 3 bases from J, with 13 bases between. CDR3 length equals 13 residues. The germline gives CDR1 MNHEY, CDR2 SVGAGI. This chain's CDR3 is CASARTVDTEAFF. CDR3 nucleotides: TGTGCCAGCGCTCGTACAGTGGACACTGAAGCTTTCTTT.

V gene TRBV18 combines with J gene TRBJ2-5, with D tentatively TRBD2 (5 bases). V lost 0 bases to trimming and J lost 4 bases, with 12 bases between them. CDR3 length: 15 residues. Germline-derived CDR1 and CDR2 are KGHSH and LQKENI. CDR3 sequence: CASSPPLAWGETQYF. DNA of the CDR3: TGTGCCAGCTCACCACCCCTAGCTTGGGGAGAGACCCAGTACTTC.

This chain joins TRBV15 and TRBJ1-3; tentatively, D is TRBD1 (5 bases). Between the trimmed V and J ends, which lost 3 bases and 0 bases, there was a span of 9 bases. CDR1 is LNHNV, CDR2 YYDKDF, per germline (reference sequence). The CDR3 contains 15 residues. In nucleotides, the CDR3 is TGTGCCACCAGCAGCGACAGCTACTCTGGAAACACCATATATTTT. Translated: CATSSDSYSGNTIYF.

There are a few counts of this clone. The chain combines TRBV5-1 with TRBJ2-3, with 7 bases lining up with TRBD2. Germline V gene data show CDR1 as SGHRS and CDR2 as YFSETQ. Losses at the gene ends were 2 bases for V and 4 bases for J; bases not matched to a gene: 7. The CDR3 runs to 15 residues. The CDR3 reads CASSLLARKPDTQYF. The CDR3 DNA is TGCGCCAGCAGCTTACTAGCGAGGAAGCCAGATACGCAGTATTTT.

The chain uses TRBV5-6 and TRBJ1-2; the D is unclear. The CDR3 is 15 amino acids. Germline V gene lookup returns CDR1 SGHDT and CDR2 YYEEEE. The germline V and J ends were trimmed by 0 bases and 4 bases, with 13 bases remaining between them. The CDR3 sequence is CASSLAAGSFYGYTF. The CDR3 DNA reads TGTGCCAGCAGCTTGGCGGCAGGCTCTTTCTATGGCTACACCTTC.